A single TCR beta chain is shown here with its context. V lost 2 bases to trimming and J lost 10 bases, with 9 bases between them. The germline V gene encodes CDR1 MDHEN and CDR2 SYDVKM. The CDR3 covers 12 residues. TCRdb itself ran the reads through MiXCR, one entry per CDR3 protein. The data hold under 800,000 distinct CDR3 sequences, with 20% to 25% observed a single time. This sample is drawn from a study of T cell repertoires in cytomegalovirus infection. This clonotype was obtained from a human donor in good health (CMV status not recorded). Some clones in this sample may be carry-over from other donors' samples. The rearrangement links TRBV28 to TRBJ2-1; the D gene is possibly TRBD1 (6 bases). Sequencing was done on a sample of CD8+ T cells from PBMCs. The chain's CDR3 is CASSLDRREQFF. The CDR3 DNA follows: TGTGCCAGCAGTTTAGACAGGAGGGAGCAGTTCTTC.